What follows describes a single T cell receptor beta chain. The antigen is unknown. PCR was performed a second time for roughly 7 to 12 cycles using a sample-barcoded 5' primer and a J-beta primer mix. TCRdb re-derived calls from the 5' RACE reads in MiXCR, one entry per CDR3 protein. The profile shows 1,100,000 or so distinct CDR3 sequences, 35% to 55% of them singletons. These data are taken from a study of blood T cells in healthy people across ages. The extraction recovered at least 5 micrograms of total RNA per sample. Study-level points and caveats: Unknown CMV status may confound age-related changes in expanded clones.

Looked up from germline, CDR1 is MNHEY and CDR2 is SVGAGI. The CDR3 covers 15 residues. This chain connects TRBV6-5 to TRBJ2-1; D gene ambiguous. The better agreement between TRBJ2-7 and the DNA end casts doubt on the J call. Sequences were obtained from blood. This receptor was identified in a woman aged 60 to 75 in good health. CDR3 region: CASSHRPLTNNEQYF. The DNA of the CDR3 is TGTGCCAGCAGTCATCGCCCCCTTACTAACAATGAGCAGTACTTC.